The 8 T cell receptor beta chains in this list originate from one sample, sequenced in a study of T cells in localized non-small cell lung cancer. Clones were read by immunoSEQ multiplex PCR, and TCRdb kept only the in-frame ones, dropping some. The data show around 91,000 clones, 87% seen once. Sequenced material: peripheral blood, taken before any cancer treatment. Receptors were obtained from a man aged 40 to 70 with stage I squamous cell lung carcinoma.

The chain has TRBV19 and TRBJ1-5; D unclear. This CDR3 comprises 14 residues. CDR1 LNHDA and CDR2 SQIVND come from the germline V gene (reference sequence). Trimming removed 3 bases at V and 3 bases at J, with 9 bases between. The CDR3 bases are TGTGCCAGTAGTATGGCTGCTTTCAATCAGCCCCAGCATTTT. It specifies CASSMAAFNQPQHF.

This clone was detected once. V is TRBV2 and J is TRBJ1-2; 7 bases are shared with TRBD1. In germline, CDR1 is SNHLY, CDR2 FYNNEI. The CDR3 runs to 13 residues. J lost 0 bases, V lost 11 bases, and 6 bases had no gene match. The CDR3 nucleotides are TGTGCCGAGGGGACAGATACTAACTATGGCTACACCTTC. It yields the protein CAEGTDTNYGYTF.

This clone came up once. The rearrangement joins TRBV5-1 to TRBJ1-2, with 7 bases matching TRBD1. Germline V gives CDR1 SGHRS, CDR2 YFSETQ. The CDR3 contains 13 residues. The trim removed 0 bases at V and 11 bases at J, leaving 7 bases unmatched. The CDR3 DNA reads TGCGCCAGCAGCTTGGGGATCCGGGACAGTTACACCTTC. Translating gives CASSLGIRDSYTF.

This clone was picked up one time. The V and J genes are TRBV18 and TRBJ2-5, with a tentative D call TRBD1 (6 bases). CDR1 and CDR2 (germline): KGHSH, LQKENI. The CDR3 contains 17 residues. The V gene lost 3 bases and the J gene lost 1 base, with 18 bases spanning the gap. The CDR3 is CASSPMTGGGLQETQYF. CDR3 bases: TGTGCCAGCTCACCGATGACGGGTGGGGGCCTCCAAGAGACCCAGTACTTC.

The CDR3 DNA sequence: TGTGCCAGCTCACCACTTCCCTACTCTAGCGGGGGGGCCGGTGAGCAGTTCTTC. Its protein is CASSPLPYSSGGAGEQFF. The J gene is TRBJ2-1, the V gene TRBV18; 12 nucleotides match TRBD2. There are 18 residues in the CDR3. J gave up 9 bases and V 1 base, and 13 bases lay outside the gene matches. Germline CDR1 is KGHSH and CDR2 is LQKENI.

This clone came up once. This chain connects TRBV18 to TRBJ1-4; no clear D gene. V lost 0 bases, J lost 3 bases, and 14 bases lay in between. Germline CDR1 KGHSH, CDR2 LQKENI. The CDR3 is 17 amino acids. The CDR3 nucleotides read TGTGCCAGCTCACCACCGTCTCAAGGGATGCCTAATGAAAAACTGTTTTTT. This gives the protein CASSPPSQGMPNEKLFF.

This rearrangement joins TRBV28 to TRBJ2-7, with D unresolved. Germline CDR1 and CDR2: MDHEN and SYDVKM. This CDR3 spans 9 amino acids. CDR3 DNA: TGTGCGTCGGGCTACGAGCAGTACTTC. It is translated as CASGYEQYF.

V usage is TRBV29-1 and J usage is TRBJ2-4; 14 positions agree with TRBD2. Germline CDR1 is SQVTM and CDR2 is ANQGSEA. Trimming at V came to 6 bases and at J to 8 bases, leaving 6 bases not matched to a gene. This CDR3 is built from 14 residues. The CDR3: CSVTSGGAGDIQYF. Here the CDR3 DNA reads TGCAGCGTGACTAGCGGGGGGGCCGGGGACATTCAGTACTTC.